This TCR beta chain was sequenced for a study of response to subunit inactivated influenza vaccine. Findings of the study overall: Seasonal influenza vaccination, on each occasion, was suggested by the authors to recruit few new T cells.

TCRdb processed the RT-PCR reads anew with MiXCR; each CDR3 protein has one entry. The table has 450,000 to 700,000 distinct CDR3 sequences, 14% seen once. Note on this clonotype: The antigen is undetermined.

Germline CDR1 and CDR2: MNHEY and SVGEGT. The CDR3 has 16 amino acids. With 5 bases removed from V and 2 bases from J, the gap between germline ends came to 15 bases. This TCR came from a man aged 45 to 65 who received an inactivated influenza vaccine. This chain uses TRBV6-2 or TRBV6-3 with TRBJ2-2, with D uncertain. Here the sequenced sample was PBMCs from blood, taken roughly 13 days after vaccination. The CDR3, as DNA: TGTGCCAGCAGTGTCGCTGGGGTGGCCAACACCGGGGAGCTGTTTTTT. Residues: CASSVAGVANTGELFF.